This T cell receptor (beta chain) was sequenced in a study of sequential checkpoint blockade in melanoma. Method: immunoSEQ multiplex PCR; TCRdb's copy keeps in-frame clones and lacks some. The sample consists of over 20,000 clones, around 86% of them appearing once. The treatment is: randomized to nivolumab then ipilimumab (arm A) or the reverse (arm B). Live CD3+CD8+ CD19− CD56− cells were sorted from PBMCs. This CDR3 is built from 16 residues. Germline V gene sequence: CDR1 SGHTA, CDR2 FQGNSA. Trimming cost V 1 base and J 0 bases, with 13 bases left between them. The receptor's source is a human donor with melanoma. The chain links TRBV7-2 to TRBJ2-7; a weak D match, TRBD2 (5 bases). The specimen comprised CD8+ T cells sorted from blood (inferred from file names), sampled from a patient given nivolumab and ipilimumab in sequence. In DNA form, the CDR3 reads TGTGCCAGCAGCTTAGGAGGGCCCCCGGGCTCCTACGAGCAGTACTTC. It yields the protein CASSLGGPPGSYEQYF.